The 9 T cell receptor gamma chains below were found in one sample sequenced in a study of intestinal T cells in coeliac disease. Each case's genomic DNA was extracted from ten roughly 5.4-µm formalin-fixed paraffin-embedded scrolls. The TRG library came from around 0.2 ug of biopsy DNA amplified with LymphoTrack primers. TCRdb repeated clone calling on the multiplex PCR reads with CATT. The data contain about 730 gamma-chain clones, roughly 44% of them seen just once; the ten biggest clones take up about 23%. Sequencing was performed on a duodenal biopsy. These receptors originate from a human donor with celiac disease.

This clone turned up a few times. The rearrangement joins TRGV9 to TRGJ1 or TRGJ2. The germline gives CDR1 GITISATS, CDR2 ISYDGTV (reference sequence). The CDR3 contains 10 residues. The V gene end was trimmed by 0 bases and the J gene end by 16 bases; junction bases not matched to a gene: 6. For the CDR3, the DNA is TGTGCCTTGTGGGAGGTGATTAAGCTCTTT. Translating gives CALWEVIKLF.

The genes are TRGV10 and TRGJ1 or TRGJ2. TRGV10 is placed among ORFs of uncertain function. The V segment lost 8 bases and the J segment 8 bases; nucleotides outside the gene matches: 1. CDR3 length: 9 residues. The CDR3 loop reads CAAWHKKLF. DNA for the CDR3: TGTGCTGCGTGGCATAAGAAACTCTTT.

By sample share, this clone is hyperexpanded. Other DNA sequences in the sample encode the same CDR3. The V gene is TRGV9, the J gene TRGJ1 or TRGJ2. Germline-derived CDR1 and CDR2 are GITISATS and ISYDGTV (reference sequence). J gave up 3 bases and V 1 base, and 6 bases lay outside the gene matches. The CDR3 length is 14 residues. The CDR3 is CALWEVPFYYKKLF. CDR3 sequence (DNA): TGTGCCTTGTGGGAGGTTCCCTTTTATTATAAGAAACTCTTT.

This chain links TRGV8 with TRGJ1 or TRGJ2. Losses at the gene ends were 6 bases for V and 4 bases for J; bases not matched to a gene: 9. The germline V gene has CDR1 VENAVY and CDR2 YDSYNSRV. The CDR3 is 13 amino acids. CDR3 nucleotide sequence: TGTGCCACCTGGATAGGTCTCTATTATAAGAAACTCTTT. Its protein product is CATWIGLYYKKLF.

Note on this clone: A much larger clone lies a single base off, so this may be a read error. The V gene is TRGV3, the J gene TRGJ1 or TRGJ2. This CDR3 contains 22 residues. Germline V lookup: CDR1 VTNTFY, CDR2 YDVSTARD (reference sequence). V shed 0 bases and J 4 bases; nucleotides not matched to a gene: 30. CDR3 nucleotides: TGTGCCACCTGGGACAGGCCCCATCGAACCACAACACTTAACCCCCTATATTATAAGAAACTCTTT. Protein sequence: CATWDRPHRTTTLNPLYYKKLF.

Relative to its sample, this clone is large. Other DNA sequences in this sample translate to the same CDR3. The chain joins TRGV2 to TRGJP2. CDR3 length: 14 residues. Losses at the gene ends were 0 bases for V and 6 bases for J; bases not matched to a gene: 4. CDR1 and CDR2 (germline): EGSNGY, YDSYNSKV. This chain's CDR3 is CATWDGLGDWIKTF. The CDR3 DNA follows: TGTGCCACCTGGGACGGGCTGGGTGATTGGATCAAGACGTTT.

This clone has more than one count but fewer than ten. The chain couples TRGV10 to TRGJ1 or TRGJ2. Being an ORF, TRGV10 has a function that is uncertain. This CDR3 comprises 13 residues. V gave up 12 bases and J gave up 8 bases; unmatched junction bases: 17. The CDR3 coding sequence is TGTGCTGCCCCTTCACCCCGAAACCATAAGAAACTCTTT. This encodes CAAPSPRNHKKLF.

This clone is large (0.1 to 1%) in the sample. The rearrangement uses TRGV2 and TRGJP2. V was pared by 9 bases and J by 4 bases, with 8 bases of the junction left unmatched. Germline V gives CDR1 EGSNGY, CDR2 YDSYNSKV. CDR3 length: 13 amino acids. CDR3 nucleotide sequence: TGTGCCACCCTCTTAAATAGTGATTGGATCAAGACGTTT. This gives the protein CATLLNSDWIKTF.

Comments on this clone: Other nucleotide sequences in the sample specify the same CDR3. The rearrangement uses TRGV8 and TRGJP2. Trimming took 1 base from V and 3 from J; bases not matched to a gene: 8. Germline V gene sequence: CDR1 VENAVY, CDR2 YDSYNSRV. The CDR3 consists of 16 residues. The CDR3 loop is CATWDSPVGSDWIKTF. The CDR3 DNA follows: TGTGCCACCTGGGATAGCCCAGTGGGTAGTGATTGGATCAAGACGTTT.